This T cell receptor beta chain was identified in a study of blood T cell repertoires in COVID-19. Study-level background: The samples span acute and convalescent COVID-19 from the United States, Italy and Spain. Nucleic acid was either cDNA or gDNA, and it came from T cells, B-cell-depleted T cells, or PBMCs.

Original processing notes: Nucleated cell number was recorded as an estimate derived from reference gene primer amplification. Data came from immunoSEQ multiplex PCR; TCRdb stores just in-frame clones and leaves some out. V, J and clone size derive from that table, while D and trimming were established from the DNA sequence. The table shows 140,000 to 150,000 clones, with around three quarters occurring only once. The clonotype was recovered from a man over 45 with active or convalescent COVID-19. Sequenced: peripheral blood.

In DNA form, the CDR3 reads TGTGCCAGCAGCTTACCTTTCCACGAGCAGTACTTC. Translated: CASSLPFHEQYF. The chain carries TRBV11-1 and TRBJ2-7; D remains ambiguous. From germline, CDR1 is SGHAT and CDR2 FQDESV (reference sequence). CDR3 length equals 12 residues. Trimming pared 2 bases from V and 5 bases from J, leaving 7 bases between.